The 13 T cell receptor beta chains presented below share a single source sample, sequenced in a study of T cell responses to AZD1222 COVID-19 vaccine. Assay used: immunoSEQ multiplex PCR; TCRdb lists only in-frame clones, some missing. The sample carries 120,000 to 150,000 clones, around 83% recorded once. The source was peripheral blood, collected 28 days after the second AZD1222 dose. The receptors shown here come from an adult who received the AZD1222 COVID-19 vaccine.

The rearrangement joins TRBV10-2 to TRBJ2-1; TRBD2 matches at 10 bases. V was pared by 6 bases and J by 2 bases, with 4 bases of the junction left unmatched. The CDR3 is made up of 15 amino acids. Germline V gene data show CDR1 as WSHSY and CDR2 as SAAADI. CDR3 sequence reads: CASSSLAGTYNEQFF. The CDR3, as DNA: TGCGCCAGCAGCTCACTAGCGGGGACCTACAATGAGCAGTTCTTC.

The CDR3 DNA follows: TGTGCCATCAGTGAGTCAACAGTTACCTACGAGCAGTACTTC. Protein sequence: CAISESTVTYEQYF. The chain links TRBV10-3 to TRBJ2-7; D remains ambiguous. Between the trimmed V and J ends, which lost 0 bases and 2 bases, there was a span of 8 bases. This CDR3 spans 14 amino acids. From germline, CDR1 is ENHRY and CDR2 SYGVKD.

The chain is built from TRBV28 and TRBJ2-1; D call uncertain. CDR1 and CDR2 from the germline V gene are MDHEN and SYDVKM. V was trimmed by 8 bases and J by 7 bases, leaving 9 bases between them. The CDR3 spans 11 residues. The CDR3 sequence is CASSFPNEQFF. The CDR3 DNA follows: TGTGCCAGCTCTTTTCCGAATGAGCAGTTCTTC.

The V and J genes are TRBV5-4 and TRBJ2-5, with D unresolved. Per germline, CDR1 SGHNT and CDR2 YYREEE (reference sequence). V lost 4 bases and J 1 base, leaving 5 bases between the germline ends. There are 12 residues in the CDR3. In DNA form, the CDR3 reads TGTGCCAGCAGCATAGCCCAAGAGACCCAGTACTTC. This gives the protein CASSIAQETQYF.

This clone was recorded only once. This chain uses TRBV19 with TRBJ2-7, with 7 bases aligning to TRBD1. The germline V gene encodes CDR1 LNHDA and CDR2 SQIVND (reference sequence). J was trimmed by 0 bases and V by 5 bases; bases with no gene match: 7. The CDR3 is made up of 15 amino acids. CDR3 in amino acids: CASSWDSQSSYEQYF. In DNA, the CDR3 is TGTGCCAGTAGTTGGGACAGCCAGAGCTCCTACGAGCAGTACTTC.

This chain links TRBV19 with TRBJ2-4; D is perhaps TRBD2 (5 bases). Germline assignment: CDR1 LNHDA and CDR2 SQIVND (reference sequence). This CDR3 is 14 amino acids long. The V gene lost 6 bases and the J gene lost 1 base, with 10 bases spanning the gap. CDR3 sequence (DNA): TGTGCCAGTAGCCACGGGGAGGCCAAAAACATTCAGTACTTC. It codes for CASSHGEAKNIQYF.

This chain uses TRBV10-3 with TRBJ2-1, with 8 bases that match TRBD2. With 10 bases clipped from V and 5 bases from J, the junction kept 10 bases outside the gene matches. Looked up from germline, CDR1 is ENHRY and CDR2 is SYGVKD. The CDR3 loop spans 14 amino acids. The CDR3, as DNA: TGTGCCACCCGGGGACTAGGGTCGGACAATGAGCAGTTCTTC. It encodes CATRGLGSDNEQFF.

V and J are TRBV18 and TRBJ1-5, with TRBD1 matching 7 bases. The CDR3 length is 16 residues. Looked up from germline, CDR1 is KGHSH and CDR2 is LQKENI. With 4 bases clipped from V and 6 bases from J, the junction kept 12 bases outside the gene matches. CDR3 DNA: TGTGCCAGCTCACAAGGTAGACAGGGAATAAGTCAGCCCCAGCATTTT. This codes for CASSQGRQGISQPQHF.

The chain couples TRBV5-1 to TRBJ2-7; D remains unclear. The CDR3 runs to 15 residues. Trimming stripped 4 bases from V and 0 bases from J, with 14 bases between. Germline CDR1 is SGHRS and CDR2 is YFSETQ. CDR3 DNA sequence: TGCGCCAGCAGCACAACCGGGCTCCGCTCCTACGAGCAGTACTTC. Translated: CASSTTGLRSYEQYF.

The chain employs TRBV2 and TRBJ2-7; 7 bases fit TRBD2. Germline CDR1 and CDR2: SNHLY and FYNNEI. The CDR3 contains 17 residues. Trimming at V came to 5 bases and at J to 1 base, leaving 14 bases not matched to a gene. The CDR3 nucleotides read TGTGCCAGCAGTACCTTTAAGGGGCCGGGGGGATCCTACGAGCAGTACTTC. This gives the protein CASSTFKGPGGSYEQYF.

The chain combines TRBV6-4 with TRBJ2-1; D is unresolved. This CDR3 contains 14 residues. Deletions cut 0 bases from V and 1 base from J, with 4 bases between. CDR1 and CDR2 (germline): MRHNA, SNTAGT. CDR3 in amino acids: CASSDSGSYNEQFF. CDR3 DNA: TGTGCCAGCAGTGACTCGGGTTCCTACAATGAGCAGTTCTTC.

The genes are TRBV19 and TRBJ1-2; 7 bases align to TRBD1. Germline CDR1 LNHDA, CDR2 SQIVND (reference sequence). The CDR3 runs to 11 residues. The ends lost 4 bases at V and 14 bases at J; junction bases unmatched: 7. In DNA form, the CDR3 reads TGTGCCAGTAGTAGGCTAGGACAGGTAACCTTC. Residues: CASSRLGQVTF. The variable domain in full, completed from reference TRBV19 and TRBJ1-2, reads DGGITQSPKYLFRKEGQNVTLSCEQNLNHDAMYWYRQDPGQGLRLIYYSQIVNDFQKGDIAEGYSVSREKKESFPLTVTSAQKNPTAFYLCASSRLGQVTFGSGTRLTVV.

The chain recombines TRBV5-4 with TRBJ1-1; no clear D gene. The CDR3 is 14 residues long. The germline gives CDR1 SGHNT, CDR2 YYREEE (reference sequence). With 4 bases removed from V and 0 bases from J, the gap between germline ends came to 10 bases. CDR3 sequence: CASSPKNMNTEAFF. The CDR3 nucleotides read TGTGCCAGCAGCCCAAAGAACATGAACACTGAAGCTTTCTTT.